The sequence of this T cell receptor (beta chain) was determined in a study of blood T cell repertoires in COVID-19. About the study: There were acute and convalescent COVID-19 samples, and they came from the United States, Italy and Spain. Sources were T cells, B-cell-depleted T cells, or PBMCs; the material itself was cDNA or gDNA.

The authors' processing: The assay estimated nucleated cells by amplifying reference gene primers. Generated by immunoSEQ multiplex PCR, the TCRdb table keeps only in-frame clones and is missing some. That table furnishes V, J and clone size, whereas the DNA furnished D and trimming. The table lists around 130,000 clones, approximately 83% of them singletons. Trimming removed 6 bases at V and 8 bases at J, with 16 bases between. The CDR3 loop spans 13 amino acids. From germline, CDR1 is MNHEY and CDR2 SVGEGT. J is TRBJ1-2 and V is TRBV6-2 or TRBV6-3, with D maybe TRBD1 (5 bases). The source is a woman aged 70-85 years with acute or convalescent COVID-19. The sequenced sample consisted of peripheral blood. The CDR3 is CASSLRGESGYTF. CDR3 sequence (DNA): TGTGCCAGCAGCCTCCGGGGGGAGAGCGGCTACACCTTC.